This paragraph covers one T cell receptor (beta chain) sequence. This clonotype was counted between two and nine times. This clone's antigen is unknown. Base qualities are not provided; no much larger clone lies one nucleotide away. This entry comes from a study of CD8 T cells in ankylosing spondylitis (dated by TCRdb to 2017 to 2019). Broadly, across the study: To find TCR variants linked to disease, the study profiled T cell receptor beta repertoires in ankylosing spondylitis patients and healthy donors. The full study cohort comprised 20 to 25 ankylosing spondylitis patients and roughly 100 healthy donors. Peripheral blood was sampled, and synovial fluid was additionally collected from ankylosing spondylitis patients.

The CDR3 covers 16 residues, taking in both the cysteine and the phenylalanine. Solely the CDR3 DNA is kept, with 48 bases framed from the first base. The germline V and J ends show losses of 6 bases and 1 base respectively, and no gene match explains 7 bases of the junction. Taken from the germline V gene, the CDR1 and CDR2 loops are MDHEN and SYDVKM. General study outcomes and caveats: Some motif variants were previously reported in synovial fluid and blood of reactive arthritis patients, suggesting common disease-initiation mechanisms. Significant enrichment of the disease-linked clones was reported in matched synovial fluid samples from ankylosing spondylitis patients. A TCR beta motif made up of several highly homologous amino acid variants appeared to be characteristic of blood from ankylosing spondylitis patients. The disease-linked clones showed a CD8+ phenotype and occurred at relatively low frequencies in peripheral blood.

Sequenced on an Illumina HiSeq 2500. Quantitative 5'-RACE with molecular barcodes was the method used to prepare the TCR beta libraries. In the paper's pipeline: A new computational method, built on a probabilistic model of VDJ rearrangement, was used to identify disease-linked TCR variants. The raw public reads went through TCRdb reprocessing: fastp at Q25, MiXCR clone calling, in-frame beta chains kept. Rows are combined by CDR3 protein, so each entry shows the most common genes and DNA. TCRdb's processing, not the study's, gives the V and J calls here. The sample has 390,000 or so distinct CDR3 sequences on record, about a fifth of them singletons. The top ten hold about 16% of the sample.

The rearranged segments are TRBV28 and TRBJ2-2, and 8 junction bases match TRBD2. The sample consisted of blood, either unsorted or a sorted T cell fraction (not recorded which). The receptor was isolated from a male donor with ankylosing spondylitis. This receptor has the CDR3 CASRETSGRNTGELFF. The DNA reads TGTGCCAGCAGAGAAACTAGCGGACGGAACACCGGGGAGCTGTTTTTT.